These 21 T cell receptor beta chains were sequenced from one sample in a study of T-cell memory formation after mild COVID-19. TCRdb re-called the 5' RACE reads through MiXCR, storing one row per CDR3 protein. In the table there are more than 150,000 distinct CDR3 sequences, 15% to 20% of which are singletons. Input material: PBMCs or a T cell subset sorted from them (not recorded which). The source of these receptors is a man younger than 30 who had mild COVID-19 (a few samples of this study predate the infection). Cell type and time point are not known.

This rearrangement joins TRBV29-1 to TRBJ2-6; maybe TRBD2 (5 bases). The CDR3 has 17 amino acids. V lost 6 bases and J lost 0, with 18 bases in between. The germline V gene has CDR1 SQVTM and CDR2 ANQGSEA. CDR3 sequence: CSVPRAYPFSGANVLTF. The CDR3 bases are TGCAGCGTACCGCGGGCTTATCCTTTCTCTGGGGCCAACGTCCTGACTTTC. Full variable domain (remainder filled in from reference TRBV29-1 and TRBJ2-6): SAVISQKPSRDICQRGTSLTIQCQVDSQVTMMFWYRQQPGQSLTLIATANQGSEATYESGFVIDKFPISRPNLTFSTLTVSNMSPEDSSIYLCSVPRAYPFSGANVLTFGAGSRLTVL.

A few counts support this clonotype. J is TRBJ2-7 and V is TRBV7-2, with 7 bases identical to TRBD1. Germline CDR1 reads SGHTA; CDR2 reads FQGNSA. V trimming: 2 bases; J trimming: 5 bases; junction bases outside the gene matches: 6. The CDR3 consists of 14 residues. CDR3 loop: CASSLKQGFDEQYF. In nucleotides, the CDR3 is TGTGCCAGCAGCTTAAAACAGGGGTTCGACGAGCAGTACTTC. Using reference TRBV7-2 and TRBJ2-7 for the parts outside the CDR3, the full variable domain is GAGVSQSPSNKVTEKGKDVELRCDPISGHTALYWYRQSLGQGLEFLIYFQGNSAPDKSGLPSDRFSAERTGGSVSTLTIQRTQQEDSAVYLCASSLKQGFDEQYFGPGTRLTVT.

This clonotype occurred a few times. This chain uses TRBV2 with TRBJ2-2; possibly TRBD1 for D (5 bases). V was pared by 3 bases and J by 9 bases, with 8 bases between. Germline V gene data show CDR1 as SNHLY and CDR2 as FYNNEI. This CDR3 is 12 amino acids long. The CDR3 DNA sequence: TGTGCCAGCAGTGAGTCGGACAGGGAGCTGTTTTTT. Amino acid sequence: CASSESDRELFF.

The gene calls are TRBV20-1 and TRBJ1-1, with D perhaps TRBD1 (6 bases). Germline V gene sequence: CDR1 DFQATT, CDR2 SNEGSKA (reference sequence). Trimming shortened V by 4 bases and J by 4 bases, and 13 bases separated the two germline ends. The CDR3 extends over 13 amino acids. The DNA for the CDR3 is TGCAGTGCTATCATTACAGGGACCACTGAAGCTTTCTTT. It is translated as CSAIITGTTEAFF.

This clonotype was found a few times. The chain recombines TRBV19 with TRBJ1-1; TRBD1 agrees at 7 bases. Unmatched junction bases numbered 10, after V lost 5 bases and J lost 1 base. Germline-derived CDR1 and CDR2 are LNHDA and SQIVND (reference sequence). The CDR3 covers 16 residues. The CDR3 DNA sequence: TGTGCCAGTAGTCCAACCCGGACAGGCGGGAACACTGAAGCTTTCTTT. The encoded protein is CASSPTRTGGNTEAFF. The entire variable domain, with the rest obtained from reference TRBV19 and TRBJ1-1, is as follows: DGGITQSPKYLFRKEGQNVTLSCEQNLNHDAMYWYRQDPGQGLRLIYYSQIVNDFQKGDIAEGYSVSREKKESFPLTVTSAQKNPTAFYLCASSPTRTGGNTEAFFGQGTRLTVV.

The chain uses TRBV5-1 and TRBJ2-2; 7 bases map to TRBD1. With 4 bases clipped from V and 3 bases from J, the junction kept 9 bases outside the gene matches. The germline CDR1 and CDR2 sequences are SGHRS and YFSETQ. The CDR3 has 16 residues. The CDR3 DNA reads TGCGCCAGCAGCCCTAGACAGGGCTTTGACACCGGGGAGCTGTTTTTT. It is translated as CASSPRQGFDTGELFF.

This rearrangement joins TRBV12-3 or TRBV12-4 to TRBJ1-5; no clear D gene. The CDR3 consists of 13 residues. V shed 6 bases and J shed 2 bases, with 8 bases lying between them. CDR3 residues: CASSQHRNQPQHF. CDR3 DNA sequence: TGTGCCAGCAGCCAACATCGCAATCAGCCCCAGCATTTT.

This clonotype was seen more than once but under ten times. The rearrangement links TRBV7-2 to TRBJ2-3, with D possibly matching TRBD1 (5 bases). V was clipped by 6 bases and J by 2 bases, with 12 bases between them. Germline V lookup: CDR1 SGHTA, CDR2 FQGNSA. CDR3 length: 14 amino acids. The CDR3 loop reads CASSFRQSTDTQYF. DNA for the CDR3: TGTGCCAGCAGTTTTCGACAGTCCACAGATACGCAGTATTTT.

The DNA of the CDR3 is TGTGCCAGCAGTGAATGGTTCGAGCAGTACGTC. It encodes CASSEWFEQYV. The chain links TRBV2 to TRBJ2-7; no reliable D call. Germline V gene lookup returns CDR1 SNHLY and CDR2 FYNNEI. The length of the CDR3 is 11 residues. V lost 2 bases, J lost 6 bases, and 5 bases lay in between.

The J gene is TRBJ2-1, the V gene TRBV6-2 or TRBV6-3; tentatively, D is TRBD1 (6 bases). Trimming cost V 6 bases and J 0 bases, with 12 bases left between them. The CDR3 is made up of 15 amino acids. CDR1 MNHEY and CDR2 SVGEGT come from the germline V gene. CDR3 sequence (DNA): TGTGCCAGCAGGAAAGGGGGTGGCTCCTACAATGAGCAGTTCTTC. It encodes CASRKGGGSYNEQFF.

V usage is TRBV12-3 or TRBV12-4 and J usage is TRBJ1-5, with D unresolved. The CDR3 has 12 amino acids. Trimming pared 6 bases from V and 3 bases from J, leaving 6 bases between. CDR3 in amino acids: CASSRPNQPQHF. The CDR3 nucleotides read TGTGCCAGCAGCCGACCCAATCAGCCCCAGCATTTT.

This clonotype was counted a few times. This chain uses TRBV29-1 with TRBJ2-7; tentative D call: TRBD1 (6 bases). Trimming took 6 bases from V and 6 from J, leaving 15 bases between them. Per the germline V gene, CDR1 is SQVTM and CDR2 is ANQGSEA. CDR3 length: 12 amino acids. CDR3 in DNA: TGCAGCGTGGGGGCCTCTGGTGGCGAGCAGTACTTC. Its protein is CSVGASGGEQYF.

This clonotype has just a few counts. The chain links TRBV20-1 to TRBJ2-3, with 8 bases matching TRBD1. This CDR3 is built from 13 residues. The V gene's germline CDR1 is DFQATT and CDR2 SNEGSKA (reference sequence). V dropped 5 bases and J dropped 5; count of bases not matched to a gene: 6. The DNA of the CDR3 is TGCAGTGCTCCTCAGGGGGCTGTAGATACGCAGTATTTT. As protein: CSAPQGAVDTQYF.

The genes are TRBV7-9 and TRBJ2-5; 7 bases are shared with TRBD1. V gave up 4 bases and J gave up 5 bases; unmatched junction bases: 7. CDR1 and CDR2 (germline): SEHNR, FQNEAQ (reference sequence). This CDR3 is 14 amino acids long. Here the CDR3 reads CASSSLTGKETQYF. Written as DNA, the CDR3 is TGTGCCAGCAGCTCACTGACAGGGAAGGAGACCCAGTACTTC. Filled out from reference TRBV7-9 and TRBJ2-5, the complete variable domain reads DTGVSQNPRHKITKRGQNVTFRCDPISEHNRLYWYRQTLGQGPEFLTYFQNEAQLEKSRLLSDRFSAERPKGSFSTLEIQRTEQGDSAMYLCASSSLTGKETQYFGPGTRLLVL.

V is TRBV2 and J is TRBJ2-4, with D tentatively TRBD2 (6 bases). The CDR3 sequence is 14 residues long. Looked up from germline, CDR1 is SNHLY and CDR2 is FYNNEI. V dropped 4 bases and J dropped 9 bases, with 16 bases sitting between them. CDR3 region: CASSAMGREGIQYF. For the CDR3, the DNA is TGTGCCAGCAGTGCGATGGGGCGGGAAGGCATTCAGTACTTC.

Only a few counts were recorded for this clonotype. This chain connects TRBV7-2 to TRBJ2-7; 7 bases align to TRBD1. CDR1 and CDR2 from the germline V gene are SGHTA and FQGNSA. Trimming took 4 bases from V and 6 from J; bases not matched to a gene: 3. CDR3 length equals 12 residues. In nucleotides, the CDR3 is TGTGCCAGCAGCTCGACAGGGCTCGAGCAGTACGTC. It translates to CASSSTGLEQYV.

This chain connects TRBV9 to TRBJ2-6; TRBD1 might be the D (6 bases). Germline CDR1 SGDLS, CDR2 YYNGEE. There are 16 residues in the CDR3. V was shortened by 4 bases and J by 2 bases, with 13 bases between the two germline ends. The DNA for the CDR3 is TGTGCCAGCAGCATAACAGGGTCCCCTGGGGCCAACGTCCTGACTTTC. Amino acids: CASSITGSPGANVLTF.

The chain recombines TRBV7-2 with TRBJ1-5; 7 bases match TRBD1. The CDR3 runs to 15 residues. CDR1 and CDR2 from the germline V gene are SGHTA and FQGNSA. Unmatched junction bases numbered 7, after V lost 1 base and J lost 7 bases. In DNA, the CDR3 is TGTGCCAGCAGCTTAGGGACAGGCCTGGCCCAGCCCCAGCATTTT. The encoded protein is CASSLGTGLAQPQHF. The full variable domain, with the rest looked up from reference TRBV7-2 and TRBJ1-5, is GAGVSQSPSNKVTEKGKDVELRCDPISGHTALYWYRQSLGQGLEFLIYFQGNSAPDKSGLPSDRFSAERTGGSVSTLTIQRTQQEDSAVYLCASSLGTGLAQPQHFGDGTRLSIL.

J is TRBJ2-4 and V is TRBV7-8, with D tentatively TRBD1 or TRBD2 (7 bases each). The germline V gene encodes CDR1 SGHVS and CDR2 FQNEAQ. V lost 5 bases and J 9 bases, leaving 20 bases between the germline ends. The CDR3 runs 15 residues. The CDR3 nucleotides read TGTGCCAGCAGCCAAGACCTCCAGGGGGAGGGCATTCAGTACTTC. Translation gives CASSQDLQGEGIQYF.

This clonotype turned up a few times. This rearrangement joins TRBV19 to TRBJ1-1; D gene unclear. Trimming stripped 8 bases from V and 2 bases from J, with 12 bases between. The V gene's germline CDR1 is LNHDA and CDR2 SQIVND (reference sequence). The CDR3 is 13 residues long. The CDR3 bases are TGTGCCAGTGCTAGGCCAGCCAACACTGAAGCTTTCTTT. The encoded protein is CASARPANTEAFF.

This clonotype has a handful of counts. The DNA of the CDR3 is TGCAGTGCCCAAGGGGTGACTAGCGAGCAGTACTTC. This codes for CSAQGVTSEQYF. V usage is TRBV20-1 and J usage is TRBJ2-7; perhaps TRBD2 as D (6 bases). Germline V gene sequence: CDR1 DFQATT, CDR2 SNEGSKA (reference sequence). V lost 6 bases to trimming and J lost 6 bases, with 15 bases between them. The CDR3 consists of 12 residues.